The entry that follows covers one T cell receptor beta chain sequence. The sample belongs to a study of blood T cell repertoires in COVID-19. On the study more broadly: Sample material is recorded as cDNA or gDNA derived from T cells, B-cell-depleted T cells, or PBMCs.

The CDR3 loop spans 14 amino acids. Germline V gene lookup returns CDR1 MNHNS and CDR2 SASEGT. Trimming shortened V by 2 bases and J by 8 bases, and 13 bases separated the two germline ends. Measured with immunoSEQ multiplex PCR; TCRdb has only the in-frame clones, and not every one. The sample carries 150,000 to 200,000 clones, 80% to 90% recorded once. The source of this sequence is a woman in her seventies with acute or convalescent COVID-19. Material: peripheral blood. This rearrangement joins TRBV6-1 to TRBJ2-1, with D hard to call. The CDR3 protein is CASSEKARPHEQFF. The DNA of the CDR3 is TGTGCCAGCAGTGAAAAGGCCAGGCCCCATGAGCAGTTCTTC.